The TCR beta chain described here comes from a study of sequential checkpoint blockade in melanoma (dated by TCRdb to about 2019). Broadly, across the study: Patients were assigned by 1:1 randomization to either first-line nivolumab followed by ipilimumab (arm A) or ipilimumab followed by nivolumab (arm B). Maintenance nivolumab was given following each of the two trial sequences. TCRbeta immunosequencing was performed on DNA from around 96 pretreatment melanoma tumor samples. Matched tumor biopsies were taken from 20 or so patients before treatment and at week 13, after single-agent nivolumab (arm A) or ipilimumab (arm B). About three quarters of the matched tumor biopsy pairs taken before and after treatment were from the same lesion.

TCRbeta CDR3 regions were immunosequenced from genomic DNA with the immunoSEQ Assay. Before high-throughput sequencing, genomic DNA was amplified using bias-controlled multiplex PCR. The original methods were these. To quantify the absolute abundance of each unique TCRbeta CDR3 region, the sequences were collapsed and filtered. Clonality, defined as 1 minus Pielou's evenness, was calculated using productive rearrangements only. Tumor T-cell fraction was calculated by normalizing TCRbeta template counts to the amount of usable DNA, which was estimated from several housekeeping genes. A previously published method was used to identify clones whose frequencies were significantly greater in on-treatment samples than in baseline samples. TCRdb limited this immuneACCESS table to in-frame rearrangements with V and J called. A share of clones is missing; checked studies link under half to unresolved V genes, and the rest is unexplained. That table gives V, J and clone size, and the DNA gave D and trimming. The sample contains fewer than 5,000 clones, approximately 19% of them found a single time. Together, the top ten hold roughly 24% of the sample.

Paper-wide results and their limitations: Clinical benefit was about 30 times more likely to be achieved by patients whose tumor T-cell fraction and clonality increased by week 13. PD-L1 staining and CD8+ T-cell counts correlated with tumor T-cell fraction and clonality, whereas mutational load did not. Among patients in arm A, the nivolumab-first arm, pretreatment tumor TIL clonality was associated with response (P = .04). Small sample sizes and reduced statistical power limited the within-arm analyses of tumor T-cell fraction. The response-prediction model combining TCR metrics and mutation burden needs validation in larger, independent patient cohorts.

Of note for this clone: Its antigen is still unknown. Base qualities are missing; no much larger clone stands one base away.

The label giving this sample's treatment or condition can be read as: randomized to nivolumab then ipilimumab (arm A) or the reverse (arm B). None of the patients in the trial had previously been given DNA-damaging chemotherapy. Samples came from patients with melanoma in CheckMate 064, a randomized, open-label phase II trial of sequential checkpoint blockade. Genomic DNA from formalin-fixed paraffin-embedded (FFPE) tissue samples was used for tumor TCR sequencing. From cysteine to phenylalanine, the CDR3 is 13 amino acids long. Only CDR3 DNA remains: 39 bases, in frame from the first base. The junction shows trimming of 2 bases on V and 7 bases on J, and the gene matches do not reach 3 bases of it. CDR1 and CDR2 are drawn from the germline V gene (reference sequence): LNHDA, SQIVND.

Material: tumor tissue (inferred from file names), obtained from a patient given nivolumab and ipilimumab in sequence. Recombination connected TRBV19 to TRBJ2-5, with 8 junctional bases fitting TRBD2. This sequence originates from a human donor with melanoma. The DNA sequence is as follows: TGTGCCAGTAGTATAAGGAGCGGGGGGACCCAGTACTTC. Its translation is CASSIRSGGTQYF.